The T cell receptor beta chain described here comes from a study of brain T cells in children with intractable seizures. The study, taken as a whole, reports: Absence of clones before surgery may stem from lower sequencing depth.

CDR3 length: 14 residues. Trimming pared 4 bases from V and 2 bases from J, leaving 9 bases between. Germline-derived CDR1 and CDR2 are SGDLS and YYNGEE. Indicated time point: blood from clinic visit 5 months post-surgery; TSC patient then seizure free. This clone was picked up one time. The antigen remains unidentified. Assay used: immunoSEQ multiplex PCR; TCRdb lists only in-frame clones, some missing. The data hold about 340,000 clones, with about 93% observed a single time. The receptor was isolated from a boy in the first two years of life with tuberous sclerosis and intractable seizures. V and J are TRBV9 and TRBJ1-4; no definite D call. This specimen was peripheral blood, taken roughly 5 months after surgery. The CDR3 region is CASSMSPTNEKLFF. For the CDR3, the DNA is TGTGCCAGCAGCATGAGTCCTACTAATGAAAAACTGTTTTTT.